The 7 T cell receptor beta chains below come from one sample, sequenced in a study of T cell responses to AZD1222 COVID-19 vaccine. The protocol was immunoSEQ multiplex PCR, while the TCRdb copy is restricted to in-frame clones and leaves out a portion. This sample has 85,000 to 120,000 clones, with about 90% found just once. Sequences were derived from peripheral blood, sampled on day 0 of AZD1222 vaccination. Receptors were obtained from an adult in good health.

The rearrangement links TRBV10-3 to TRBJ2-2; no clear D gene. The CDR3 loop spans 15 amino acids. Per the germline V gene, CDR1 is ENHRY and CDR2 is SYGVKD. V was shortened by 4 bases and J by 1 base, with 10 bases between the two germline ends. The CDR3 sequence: CAISVSALNTGELFF. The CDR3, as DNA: TGTGCCATCAGTGTAAGCGCCTTGAACACCGGGGAGCTGTTTTTT.

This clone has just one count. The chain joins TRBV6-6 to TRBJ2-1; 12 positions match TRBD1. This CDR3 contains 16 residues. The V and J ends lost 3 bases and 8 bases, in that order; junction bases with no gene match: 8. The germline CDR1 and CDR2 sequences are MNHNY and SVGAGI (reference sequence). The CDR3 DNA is TGTGCCAGCAGTTATTCCGGGACAGGGGGCTGGGATGAGCAGTTCTTC. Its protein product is CASSYSGTGGWDEQFF.

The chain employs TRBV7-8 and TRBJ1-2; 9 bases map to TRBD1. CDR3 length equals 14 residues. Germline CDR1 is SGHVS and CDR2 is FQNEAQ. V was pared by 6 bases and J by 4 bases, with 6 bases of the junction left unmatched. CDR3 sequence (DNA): TGTGCCAGCAGTCGCCGGGACAGGGCCTATGGCTACACCTTC. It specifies CASSRRDRAYGYTF.

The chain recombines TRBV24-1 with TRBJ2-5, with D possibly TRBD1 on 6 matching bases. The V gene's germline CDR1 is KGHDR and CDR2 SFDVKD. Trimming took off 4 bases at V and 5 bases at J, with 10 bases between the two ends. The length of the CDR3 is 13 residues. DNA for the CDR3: TGTGCCACCAGTGAGACAGGTTACGAGACCCAGTACTTC. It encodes CATSETGYETQYF.

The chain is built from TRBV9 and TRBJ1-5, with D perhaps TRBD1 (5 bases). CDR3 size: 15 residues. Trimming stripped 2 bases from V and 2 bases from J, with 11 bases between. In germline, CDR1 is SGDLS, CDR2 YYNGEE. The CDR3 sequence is CASSVGGAGNQPQHF. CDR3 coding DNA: TGTGCCAGCAGCGTGGGCGGGGCCGGCAATCAGCCCCAGCATTTT.

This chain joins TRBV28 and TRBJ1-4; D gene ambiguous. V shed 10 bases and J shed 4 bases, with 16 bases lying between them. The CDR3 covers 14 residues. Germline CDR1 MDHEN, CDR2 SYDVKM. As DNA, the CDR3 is TGTGCCACCTCTTTAAGACGGGATAATGAAAAACTGTTTTTT. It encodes CATSLRRDNEKLFF.

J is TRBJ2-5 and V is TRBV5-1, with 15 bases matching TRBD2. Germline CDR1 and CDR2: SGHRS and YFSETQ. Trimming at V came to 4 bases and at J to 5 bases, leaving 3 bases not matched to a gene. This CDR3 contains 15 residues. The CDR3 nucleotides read TGCGCCAGCAGCCCTGGGACTAGCGGGGGGGAGACCCAGTACTTC. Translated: CASSPGTSGGETQYF.